One sample yielded the 20 T cell receptor beta chains listed below, sequenced in a study of T cells in Graves' hyperthyroidism and ophthalmopathy. TCR beta CDR3 regions were amplified from RNA. Carried out on the TCR CDR3, a first-round RT-PCR used the HTBI primer set. TCRdb ran MiXCR on the multiplex PCR reads and lists one entry per CDR3 protein. Of approximately 400,000 distinct CDR3 sequences in the sample, 15% to 19% were seen once. Sequencing was done on a sample of blood. The receptors shown here come from a woman between 18 and 29 years old with Graves' hyperthyroidism that later progressed to Graves' ophthalmopathy.

Many counts were recorded for this clonotype. The V call is TRBV11-2, the J call TRBJ2-2; 14 positions agree with TRBD2. The CDR3 contains 19 residues. With V trimmed by 5 bases and J by 2 bases, 10 bases remained unmatched. Germline V CDR1 and CDR2: SGHAT, FQNNGV. CDR3 region: CASSLKTSGRELNTGELFF. CDR3 in DNA: TGTGCCAGCAGCCTAAAGACTAGCGGGAGGGAATTAAACACCGGGGAGCTGTTTTTT.

This clonotype has at least ten counts. The chain joins TRBV14 to TRBJ2-1; TRBD2 might be the D (5 bases). The germline CDR1 and CDR2 sequences are SGHDN and FVKESK. The germline V and J ends were trimmed by 0 bases and 6 bases, with 9 bases remaining between them. CDR3 length: 14 amino acids. As DNA, the CDR3 is TGTGCCAGCAGCCAAGAGTGGAGGCGCAATGAGCAGTTCTTC. Its protein product is CASSQEWRRNEQFF.

This clonotype was counted at least ten times. J is TRBJ2-2 and V is TRBV2, with D tentatively TRBD2 (6 bases). V was shortened by 3 bases and J by 2 bases, with 13 bases between the two germline ends. Germline lookup yields CDR1 SNHLY and CDR2 FYNNEI. The CDR3 extends over 16 amino acids. The CDR3: CASSDPSGDNTGELFF. DNA for the CDR3: TGTGCCAGCAGTGATCCGTCGGGGGATAACACCGGGGAGCTGTTTTTT.

A note on this clonotype: A much larger clone sits a single nucleotide away, making a read error possible. J is TRBJ2-2 and V is TRBV11-2; tentative D call: TRBD1 (5 bases). CDR1 is SGHAT and CDR2 is FQNNGV in the germline V gene. The CDR3 consists of 14 residues. DNA of the CDR3: TGTACCAGCAGCTTAGGGGTTTTCACCGGGGAGCTGTTTTTT. The encoded protein is CTSSLGVFTGELFF.

This clonotype was detected many times. This rearrangement joins TRBV20-1 to TRBJ2-5; 8 bases agree with TRBD2. V lost 1 base to trimming and J lost 5 bases; unmatched junction nucleotides: 9. Germline CDR1 reads DFQATT; CDR2 reads SNEGSKA (reference sequence). The CDR3 loop spans 15 amino acids. The CDR3 sequence is CSARVPSGSGETQYF. The CDR3 nucleotides are TGCAGTGCTAGAGTCCCCAGCGGGAGCGGGGAGACCCAGTACTTC.

This clonotype was recorded at least ten times. The junction departs from germline at one end; a sequencing error may be responsible. The gene calls are TRBV4-1 and TRBJ2-7, with no clear D. The germline gives CDR1 MGHRA, CDR2 YSYEKL. This CDR3 has 13 residues. This chain's CDR3 is CASSQTVSYEQYF. The DNA of the CDR3 is TGTGCCAGCAGCCAAACAGTCTCCTACGAGCAGTACTTC.

This clonotype was seen at least ten times. This chain uses TRBV20-1 with TRBJ2-1; D uncertain. The V end was cut by 0 bases, the J end by 6 bases, with 9 bases between. Germline CDR1 DFQATT, CDR2 SNEGSKA (reference sequence). The CDR3 extends over 13 amino acids. The CDR3 is CSAREGGPNEQFF. The CDR3 bases are TGCAGTGCTAGAGAGGGCGGCCCCAATGAGCAGTTCTTC.

Ten or more counts support this clonotype. The V call is TRBV20-1, the J call TRBJ2-7; TRBD1 might be the D (6 bases). The CDR3 runs to 14 residues. Per the germline V gene, CDR1 is DFQATT and CDR2 is SNEGSKA (reference sequence). V dropped 6 bases and J dropped 5 bases, with 20 bases sitting between them. The CDR3 nucleotides read TGCAGTGCCCCTCAGGGGTCAGCAATCAACGAGCAGTACTTC. This sequence encodes CSAPQGSAINEQYF.

The chain joins TRBV6-2 or TRBV6-3 to TRBJ1-5, with no clear D. The CDR3 consists of 14 residues. Trimming pared 3 bases from V and 1 base from J, leaving 7 bases between. CDR1 is MNHEY and CDR2 is SVGEGT in the germline V gene. In DNA form, the CDR3 reads TGTGCCAGCAGTTATCTGGAGAGCAATCAGCCCCAGCATTTT. It codes for CASSYLESNQPQHF.

This clonotype was counted only a few times. The gene calls are TRBV6-1 and TRBJ1-6, with D hard to call. The CDR3 spans 17 residues. CDR1 is MNHNS and CDR2 is SASEGT in the germline V gene. The V gene lost 2 bases and the J gene lost 2 bases, with 13 bases spanning the gap. In nucleotides, the CDR3 is TGTGCCAGCAGTGAACGCTTAGGGTTGGCCTATAATTCACCCCTCCACTTT. It translates to CASSERLGLAYNSPLHF.

This clonotype was seen repeatedly, ten times or more. This sequence joins TRBV27 and TRBJ2-7, with 7 positions matching TRBD2. Germline V gene data show CDR1 as MNHEY and CDR2 as SMNVEV (reference sequence). CDR3 length equals 17 residues. V trimming: 5 bases; J trimming: 0 bases; junction bases outside the gene matches: 13. The CDR3 loop is CASSRGEAGRPSYEQYF. As DNA, the CDR3 is TGTGCCAGCAGTCGAGGTGAAGCGGGGCGCCCCTCCTACGAGCAGTACTTC.

The sample holds a few counts of this clonotype. V usage is TRBV19 and J usage is TRBJ2-7; D might be TRBD1 (6 bases). CDR1 and CDR2 from the germline V gene are LNHDA and SQIVND (reference sequence). V lost 6 bases, J lost 2 bases, and 11 bases lay in between. The CDR3 spans 13 residues. CDR3 nucleotide sequence: TGTGCCAGTAGCGCCGGGACAACCTACGAGCAGTACTTC. Translating gives CASSAGTTYEQYF. Full variable domain (missing parts from reference TRBV19 and TRBJ2-7): DGGITQSPKYLFRKEGQNVTLSCEQNLNHDAMYWYRQDPGQGLRLIYYSQIVNDFQKGDIAEGYSVSREKKESFPLTVTSAQKNPTAFYLCASSAGTTYEQYFGPGTRLTVT.

The V call is TRBV20-1, the J call TRBJ2-5, with 13 positions matching TRBD2. The V gene's germline CDR1 is DFQATT and CDR2 SNEGSKA (reference sequence). The V segment lost 2 bases and the J segment 4 bases; nucleotides outside the gene matches: 7. The CDR3 consists of 16 residues. Here the CDR3 DNA reads TGCAGTGCTAGATCCTTGACTAGCGGGGGGTCAGAGACCCAGTACTTC. Translation gives CSARSLTSGGSETQYF.

V is TRBV5-1 and J is TRBJ2-5; TRBD1 agrees at 8 bases. Looked up from germline, CDR1 is SGHRS and CDR2 is YFSETQ. J lost 5 bases, V lost 2 bases, and 8 bases had no gene match. The length of the CDR3 is 15 residues. CDR3 protein: CASSFEGDRRETQYF. The DNA of the CDR3 is TGCGCCAGCAGCTTCGAAGGGGACAGGAGGGAGACCCAGTACTTC.

Comment on this clonotype: Since a much larger clone is just one base distant, this may be a read error. The chain uses TRBV11-2 and TRBJ1-2; D unresolved. The CDR3 covers 12 residues. Trimming left V 5 bases short and J 12 bases short, with 16 bases between. The germline V gene encodes CDR1 SGHAT and CDR2 FQNNGV. The CDR3 DNA reads TGTGCCAGCAGCCTACCCGGCGGACGGCACACCTTC. Translation: CASSLPGGRHTF.

Only a few counts were recorded for this clonotype. The gene calls are TRBV4-1 and TRBJ2-3; TRBD2 matches 10 bases. The V gene's germline CDR1 is MGHRA and CDR2 YSYEKL. The CDR3 is 14 residues long. The V segment lost 4 bases and the J segment 6 bases; nucleotides outside the gene matches: 4. CDR3 sequence: CASSPRTSGDTQYF. In DNA form, the CDR3 reads TGCGCCAGCAGCCCTCGGACTAGCGGCGATACGCAGTATTTT.

V usage is TRBV3-1 and J usage is TRBJ2-3; 16 nucleotides agree with TRBD2. This CDR3 spans 20 amino acids. V shed 3 bases and J 1 base; nucleotides not matched to a gene: 10. Germline V CDR1 and CDR2: LGHDT, YNNKEL (reference sequence). CDR3 nucleotide sequence: TGTGCCAGCAGCCAGTCGGGACTAGCGGGAGGGCTTTTTGGCACAGATACGCAGTATTTT. As protein: CASSQSGLAGGLFGTDTQYF.

J is TRBJ2-1 and V is TRBV10-2; a weak D match, TRBD2 (6 bases). The CDR3 is 15 amino acids. V lost 9 bases, J lost 4 bases, and 19 bases lay in between. CDR1 and CDR2 (germline): WSHSY, SAAADI. The CDR3: CASTLMFSGYNEQFF. The CDR3 region has the DNA TGCGCCAGTACCCTAATGTTCAGCGGGTACAATGAGCAGTTCTTC.

The chain has TRBV14 and TRBJ1-4; D not certain. The CDR3 is made up of 13 amino acids. The V gene lost 4 bases and the J gene lost 6 bases, with 9 bases spanning the gap. Germline V gives CDR1 SGHDN, CDR2 FVKESK. The CDR3 region is CASSLKGYEKLFF. The DNA of the CDR3 is TGTGCCAGCAGCCTGAAGGGCTATGAAAAACTGTTTTTT.

This clonotype was recorded a few times. The chain recombines TRBV19 with TRBJ2-7; 10 bases align to TRBD2. V was pared by 2 bases and J by 0 bases, with 10 bases of the junction left unmatched. The CDR3 is made up of 18 amino acids. Germline V gene sequence: CDR1 LNHDA, CDR2 SQIVND (reference sequence). The CDR3 loop is CASSIKGISSGSSYEQYF. The CDR3 DNA reads as TGTGCCAGTAGTATAAAAGGGATCTCTAGCGGGAGCTCCTACGAGCAGTACTTC.